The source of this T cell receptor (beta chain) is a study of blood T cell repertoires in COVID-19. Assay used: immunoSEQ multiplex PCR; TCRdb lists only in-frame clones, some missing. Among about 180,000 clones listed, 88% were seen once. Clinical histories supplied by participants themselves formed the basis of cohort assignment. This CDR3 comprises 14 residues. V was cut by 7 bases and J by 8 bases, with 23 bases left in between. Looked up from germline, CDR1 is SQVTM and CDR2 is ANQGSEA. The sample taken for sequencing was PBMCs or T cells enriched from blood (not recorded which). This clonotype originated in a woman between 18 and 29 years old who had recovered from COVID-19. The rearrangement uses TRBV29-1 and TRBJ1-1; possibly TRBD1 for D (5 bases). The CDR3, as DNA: TGCAGCGCCGAGGCCCTTTGGGGGGTTGAAGAAGCTTTCTTT. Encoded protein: CSAEALWGVEEAFF.